Below, 28 T cell receptor beta chains from the same sample are listed, as sequenced in a study of blood T cell repertoires in COVID-19. The method was immunoSEQ multiplex PCR; TCRdb's version includes in-frame clones alone and lacks a portion of them. The sample lists about 210,000 clones, almost 85% occurring once. Sequences were obtained from peripheral blood. The receptors derive from a woman in her forties with acute or convalescent COVID-19.

This clone has more than one count but fewer than ten. Other nucleotide sequences in the sample specify the same CDR3. This sequence joins TRBV5-1 and TRBJ1-1; 7 bases are shared with TRBD1. J gave up 2 bases and V 0 bases, and 4 bases lay outside the gene matches. CDR1 SGHRS and CDR2 YFSETQ come from the germline V gene. The CDR3 spans 15 residues. The CDR3 is CASSLAEGANTEAFF. The CDR3 coding sequence is TGCGCCAGCAGCTTGGCCGAGGGGGCTAACACTGAAGCTTTCTTT.

On this clone: The final CDR3 position lacks the conserved phenylalanine or tryptophan, pointing to a likely read error. No DNA is shown, since the ends of the CDR3 on it are uncertain; the CDR3 is the one TCRdb lists. The chain couples TRBV2 to TRBJ1-1; TRBD1, the table's D call, lacks a check against the DNA. The CDR3 is 11 residues long, ends included. Germline CDR1 and CDR2: SNHLY and FYNNEI. CDR3 sequence: CASGNTDRYPS.

The rearrangement joins TRBV15 to TRBJ2-4; D might be TRBD2 (6 bases). The V and J ends lost 3 bases and 0 bases respectively, with 12 bases between them. The CDR3 loop spans 16 amino acids. CDR1 and CDR2 (germline): LNHNV, YYDKDF (reference sequence). CDR3 amino acids: CATSREGAGAKNIQYF. The CDR3 nucleotides are TGTGCCACCAGCAGGGAAGGAGCGGGAGCCAAAAACATTCAGTACTTC.

The rearrangement joins TRBV9 to TRBJ2-1; D is ambiguous. Deletions cut 0 bases from V and 8 bases from J, with 15 bases between. The germline V gene encodes CDR1 SGDLS and CDR2 YYNGEE. CDR3 size: 15 residues. In nucleotides, the CDR3 is TGTGCCAGCAGCGTAGCCGCTAGGAGTGACCATGAGCAGTTCTTC. It is translated as CASSVAARSDHEQFF. Variable domain in full (rest from reference TRBV9 and TRBJ2-1): DSGVTQTPKHLITATGQRVTLRCSPRSGDLSVYWYQQSLDQGLQFLIQYYNGEERAKGNILERFSAQQFPDLHSELNLSSLELGDSALYFCASSVAARSDHEQFFGPGTRLTVL.

The rearrangement joins TRBV4-3 to TRBJ2-2, with 8 positions matching TRBD1. The CDR3 is 15 residues long. Germline V CDR1 and CDR2: LGHNA, YSLEER. V was pared by 1 base and J by 3 bases, with 1 base of the junction left unmatched. Here the CDR3 DNA reads TGCGCCAGCAGCCAAGCGGACAGGGACACCGGGGAGCTGTTTTTT. It encodes CASSQADRDTGELFF.

V usage is TRBV4-3 and J usage is TRBJ2-7; D possibly corresponds to TRBD2 (5 bases). V gave up 0 bases and J gave up 6 bases, with 9 bases separating them. CDR1 and CDR2 (germline): LGHNA, YSLEER. The CDR3 sequence is 13 residues long. CDR3 in DNA: TGCGCCAGCAGCCAAGATATGGGGAGCGAGCAGTACTTC. Amino acids: CASSQDMGSEQYF.

The J gene is TRBJ1-1, the V gene TRBV10-3, with 7 bases fitting TRBD1. V shed 7 bases and J 0 bases; nucleotides not matched to a gene: 5. This CDR3 has 14 amino acids. Looked up from germline, CDR1 is ENHRY and CDR2 is SYGVKD. CDR3 sequence (DNA): TGTGCCATCAACAGGGACAGCTTGAACACTGAAGCTTTCTTT. Amino acids: CAINRDSLNTEAFF.

The rearrangement joins TRBV5-1 to TRBJ1-4, with 7 bases matching TRBD1. Trimming removed 4 bases from V and 6 bases from J; junction bases left unmatched: 15. Germline V gene sequence: CDR1 SGHRS, CDR2 YFSETQ. The CDR3 has 17 amino acids. The CDR3 loop reads CASSPSRDSVGDEKLFF. The CDR3 nucleotides are TGCGCCAGCAGCCCGTCCCGGGACAGTGTGGGGGATGAAAAACTGTTTTTT.

This chain connects TRBV10-3 to TRBJ2-5; D is ambiguous. The CDR3 totals 14 residues. Trimming pared 2 bases from V and 5 bases from J, leaving 12 bases between. Germline assignment: CDR1 ENHRY and CDR2 SYGVKD. This chain's CDR3 is CAISEGRDSETQYF. The CDR3 nucleotides read TGTGCCATCAGTGAGGGCCGTGATTCCGAGACCCAGTACTTC.

The V gene is TRBV27, the J gene TRBJ2-5; no definite D call. The CDR3 sequence is 14 residues long. Trimming removed 3 bases from V and 5 bases from J, with 13 bases in between. The V gene's germline CDR1 is MNHEY and CDR2 SMNVEV (reference sequence). DNA for the CDR3: TGTGCCAGCAGTTTCCGTGGCGGCCCGGAGACCCAGTACTTC. Amino acids: CASSFRGGPETQYF.

The chain carries TRBV5-4 and TRBJ2-3, with D possibly TRBD2 on 5 matching bases. V was shortened by 4 bases and J by 2 bases, with 8 bases between the two germline ends. The CDR3 loop spans 13 amino acids. The germline V gene has CDR1 SGHNT and CDR2 YYREEE (reference sequence). CDR3 sequence: CASSSGITDTQYF. The CDR3, as DNA: TGTGCCAGCAGCAGCGGAATCACAGATACGCAGTATTTT.

This clone was picked up a small number of times. V usage is TRBV6-2 or TRBV6-3 and J usage is TRBJ2-5, with D perhaps matching TRBD2 (7 bases). The V and J ends lost 1 base and 1 base respectively, with 13 bases between them. The germline gives CDR1 MNHEY, CDR2 SVGEGT. The CDR3 sequence is 16 residues long. The CDR3 region is CASSYWLADSQETQYF. In DNA form, the CDR3 reads TGTGCCAGCAGTTACTGGCTAGCGGACAGCCAAGAGACCCAGTACTTC.

The V and J genes are TRBV4-1 and TRBJ1-1, with no clear D. The germline gives CDR1 MGHRA, CDR2 YSYEKL. V shed 4 bases and J shed 4 bases, with 28 bases lying between them. CDR3 length: 19 residues. The CDR3 DNA reads TGCGCCAGCAGCCGAGAACCGTTGGCCGATTCCCCCCCGATCACTGAAGCTTTCTTT. Translation: CASSREPLADSPPITEAFF.

The chain uses TRBV6-2 or TRBV6-3 and TRBJ2-7, with TRBD1 as a possible D gene (6 bases). V was shortened by 2 bases and J by 4 bases, with 15 bases between the two germline ends. The CDR3 loop spans 15 amino acids. Germline V CDR1 and CDR2: MNHEY, SVGEGT. CDR3: CASSYRRARGYEQYF. The CDR3 bases are TGTGCCAGCAGTTACCGCCGCGCCAGGGGATACGAGCAGTACTTC.

J is TRBJ2-3 and V is TRBV25-1; D is perhaps TRBD2 (7 bases). Germline CDR1 and CDR2: MGHDK and SYGVNS. The V end lost 11 bases, the J end lost 2 bases, and 23 bases lay between the germline ends. The CDR3 loop spans 16 amino acids. This CDR3 reads CAVSGGGEGNTDTQYF. The CDR3 DNA follows: TGTGCCGTTTCTGGGGGGGGCGAGGGGAACACAGATACGCAGTATTTT.

The V and J genes are TRBV14 and TRBJ2-1, with 9 bases matching TRBD2. The junction had 11 bases not matched to a gene; V was cut back by 0 bases and J by 2 bases. This CDR3 comprises 19 residues. CDR1 and CDR2 from the germline V gene are SGHDN and FVKESK. For the CDR3, the DNA is TGTGCCAGCAGCCAAGAAGCAGGCGGGAGGGCCGGGACCTACAATGAGCAGTTCTTC. Encoded protein: CASSQEAGGRAGTYNEQFF.

The chain combines TRBV7-9 with TRBJ1-2, with D tentatively TRBD1 (5 bases). The CDR3 consists of 16 residues. From germline, CDR1 is SEHNR and CDR2 FQNEAQ (reference sequence). Trimming took 5 bases from V and 0 from J, leaving 16 bases between them. The CDR3 sequence is CASSLGWGRANYGYTF. The CDR3, as DNA: TGTGCCAGCAGCCTCGGGTGGGGGAGGGCTAACTATGGCTACACCTTC.

The sample holds one count of this clone. The chain combines TRBV5-1 with TRBJ2-1; TRBD2 matches 7 bases. Germline V gene data show CDR1 as SGHRS and CDR2 as YFSETQ. The ends lost 4 bases at V and 0 bases at J; junction bases unmatched: 4. This CDR3 spans 15 amino acids. In DNA, the CDR3 is TGCGCCAGCAGCCCCGGGGGGAACTCCTACAATGAGCAGTTCTTC. It codes for CASSPGGNSYNEQFF.

V gene TRBV30 combines with J gene TRBJ2-3; 8 bases fit TRBD2. Trimming cost V 3 bases and J 8 bases; bases outside gene matches: 13. CDR1 GTSNPN and CDR2 SVGIG come from the germline V gene (reference sequence). The CDR3 loop spans 15 amino acids. The CDR3 here is CAWSVIAGSSGTQYF. In nucleotides, the CDR3 is TGTGCCTGGAGCGTAATAGCGGGGTCCTCTGGTACGCAGTATTTT.

This chain connects TRBV19 to TRBJ2-2, with 8 bases aligning to TRBD1. Trimming removed 8 bases from V and 3 bases from J; junction bases left unmatched: 8. The CDR3 extends over 15 amino acids. CDR1 and CDR2 (germline): LNHDA, SQIVND (reference sequence). The CDR3 coding sequence is TGTGCCAGTGCCAGAACGGGACAGGACACCGGGGAGCTGTTTTTT. This encodes CASARTGQDTGELFF.

This sequence joins TRBV18 and TRBJ1-5, with unresolved D. CDR3 size: 15 residues. V was cut by 3 bases and J by 2 bases, with 11 bases left in between. Germline lookup yields CDR1 KGHSH and CDR2 LQKENI. CDR3 region: CASSPGIQGNQPQHF. For the CDR3, the DNA is TGTGCCAGCTCACCCGGGATCCAAGGCAATCAGCCCCAGCATTTT.

This chain connects TRBV21-1 to TRBJ1-6. TRBV21-1 is a documented pseudogene. The CDR3 spans 17 residues. The CDR3 DNA follows: TGTGCCAGCAGCAAAGACCACATCGGGGATTCGAATTCACCCCTCCACTTT. This encodes CASSKDHIGDSNSPLHF.

This clone was seen just once. The J gene is TRBJ1-4, the V gene TRBV6-1; 8 bases are a match to TRBD1. J was trimmed by 8 bases and V by 3 bases; bases with no gene match: 11. Germline CDR1 reads MNHNS; CDR2 reads SASEGT. The CDR3 loop spans 16 amino acids. CDR3 amino acids: CASSEWVDRVGEKLFF. CDR3 nucleotide sequence: TGTGCCAGCAGTGAGTGGGTGGACAGGGTTGGGGAAAAACTGTTTTTT.

The chain uses TRBV6-4 and TRBJ2-2, with 12 bases that match TRBD2. CDR3 length equals 15 residues. The trim removed 4 bases at V and 6 bases at J, leaving 3 bases unmatched. The germline CDR1 and CDR2 sequences are MRHNA and SNTAGT. CDR3 sequence reads: CASSGLAGASGELFF. In nucleotides, the CDR3 is TGTGCCAGCAGTGGACTAGCGGGAGCTTCCGGGGAGCTGTTTTTT.

The chain combines TRBV30 with TRBJ2-3, with a possible D match to TRBD1 (6 bases). The CDR3 length is 15 residues. The germline V gene has CDR1 GTSNPN and CDR2 SVGIG (reference sequence). V lost 4 bases to trimming and J lost 4 bases, with 18 bases between them. This chain's CDR3 is CAWNGAGASPDTQYF. The CDR3 DNA reads as TGTGCCTGGAATGGTGCAGGGGCTTCCCCAGATACGCAGTATTTT.

The chain combines TRBV9 with TRBJ1-6, with a possible D match to TRBD1 (6 bases). Trimming took off 0 bases at V and 8 bases at J, with 9 bases between the two ends. This CDR3 is 14 amino acids long. The germline gives CDR1 SGDLS, CDR2 YYNGEE. The CDR3 loop reads CASSVVGADSPLHF. CDR3 sequence (DNA): TGTGCCAGCAGCGTAGTGGGGGCGGATTCACCCCTCCACTTT.

The V gene is TRBV5-1, the J gene TRBJ2-2; a possible D gene is TRBD1 (6 bases). This CDR3 has 14 amino acids. Germline lookup yields CDR1 SGHRS and CDR2 YFSETQ. V was clipped by 5 bases and J by 3 bases, with 11 bases between them. CDR3 DNA sequence: TGCGCCAGCAGACAACAGGGTCACACCGGGGAGCTGTTTTTT. Amino acids: CASRQQGHTGELFF. Using reference TRBV5-1 and TRBJ2-2 for the parts outside the CDR3, the full variable domain is KAGVTQTPRYLIKTRGQQVTLSCSPISGHRSVSWYQQTPGQGLQFLFEYFSETQRNKGNFPGRFSGRQFSNSRSEMNVSTLELGDSALYLCASRQQGHTGELFFGEGSRLTVL.

The CDR3 is CSVELRGGADTQYF. Here the CDR3 DNA reads TGCAGCGTTGAACTGCGGGGGGGCGCAGATACGCAGTATTTT. The chain combines TRBV29-1 with TRBJ2-3; TRBD2 aligns across 9 bases. This CDR3 region has 14 residues. Germline values: CDR1 SQVTM, CDR2 ANQGSEA. J gave up 4 bases and V 2 bases, and 4 bases lay outside the gene matches.